This T cell receptor (beta chain) was obtained from a study of T cell repertoires in cytomegalovirus infection. In the study overall: Evidence of both CMV infection and a matching HLA type came from public TCR beta signatures.

TCRdb itself ran the reads through MiXCR, one entry per CDR3 protein. The table records 750,000 to 900,000 distinct CDR3 sequences, around 29% of them present only once. The CDR3 has 14 amino acids. The germline V gene encodes CDR1 SGHTA and CDR2 FQGNSA. V was trimmed by 5 bases and J by 3 bases, leaving 13 bases between them. This clonotype occurred many times. As yet, its antigen is unknown. The TCR was taken from a human donor in good health (CMV status not recorded). Some clones in this sample may be carry-over from other donors' samples. The gene calls are TRBV7-2 and TRBJ1-2; D unresolved. The material sequenced was cultured CD8+ T cells from PBMCs, taken from culture after CMV antigen stimulation. The CDR3 here is CASSHPHGDYGYTF. The CDR3 DNA reads as TGTGCCAGCAGCCATCCGCACGGGGACTATGGCTACACCTTC. The full variable domain, rest sourced from reference TRBV7-2 and TRBJ1-2, is GAGVSQSPSNKVTEKGKDVELRCDPISGHTALYWYRQSLGQGLEFLIYFQGNSAPDKSGLPSDRFSAERTGGSVSTLTIQRTQQEDSAVYLCASSHPHGDYGYTFGSGTRLTVV.